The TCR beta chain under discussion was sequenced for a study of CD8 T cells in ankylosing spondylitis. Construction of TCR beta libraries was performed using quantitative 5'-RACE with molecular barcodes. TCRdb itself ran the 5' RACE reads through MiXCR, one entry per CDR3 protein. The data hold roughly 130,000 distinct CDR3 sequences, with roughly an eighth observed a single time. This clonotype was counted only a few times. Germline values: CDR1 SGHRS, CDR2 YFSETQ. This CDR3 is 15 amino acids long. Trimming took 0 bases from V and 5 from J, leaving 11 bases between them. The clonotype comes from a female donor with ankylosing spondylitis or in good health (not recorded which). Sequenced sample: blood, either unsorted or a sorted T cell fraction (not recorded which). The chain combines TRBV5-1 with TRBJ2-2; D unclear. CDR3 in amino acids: CASSLATLGTGELFF. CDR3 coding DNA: TGCGCCAGCAGCTTGGCAACTCTTGGGACCGGGGAGCTGTTTTTT. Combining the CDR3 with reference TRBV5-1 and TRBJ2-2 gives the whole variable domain KAGVTQTPRYLIKTRGQQVTLSCSPISGHRSVSWYQQTPGQGLQFLFEYFSETQRNKGNFPGRFSGRQFSNSRSEMNVSTLELGDSALYLCASSLATLGTGELFFGEGSRLTVL.